Below, one TCR beta chain is given with its context. The repertoire was sequenced with immunoSEQ multiplex PCR; TCRdb's copy has only in-frame clones and lacks some. This sample has over 200,000 clones, with approximately 80% found just once. The data belong to a study of blood T cell repertoires in COVID-19. On the study more broadly: Researchers got acute and convalescent COVID-19 samples from the United States, Italy and Spain.

V was trimmed by 2 bases and J by 0 bases, leaving 9 bases between them. Germline V gene lookup returns CDR1 SGHNT and CDR2 YYREEE (reference sequence). The CDR3 has 14 residues. Participants were aged roughly 18 to 90 years, lived in under 30 US areas, and enrolled virtually. The chain uses TRBV5-4 and TRBJ2-7, with a tentative D call TRBD2 (6 bases). The receptor was derived from a man aged 35 to 55 who had recovered from COVID-19. Sample: PBMCs or T cells enriched from blood (not recorded which). As DNA, the CDR3 is TGTGCCAGCAGCTTTGGGGGGATCTCCTACGAGCAGTACTTC. Its translation: CASSFGGISYEQYF.